Listed below are T cell receptor beta chains from one sample, sequenced in a study of shared T cell receptors in the human thymus. Profiled with immunoSEQ multiplex PCR; TCRdb holds only in-frame clones, not every one. The sample lists roughly 700,000 clones, around 87% seen once, with over 0.008% in the top ten. The same data also went into a second study, on human thymus T cells.

Sequencing was carried out using thymocytes. Receptor source: a boy younger than two with a congenital heart defect. The CDR3 runs from the conserved cysteine through the conserved F or W. Each record gives: V gene, J gene, clone size, CDR3 length, D gene, CDR3 DNA, CDR3 protein. The D gene is left open where the match is weak. Not all rows give a size; the values are once, few, many and, for expanded clones, a class.

v_gene: TRBV28
j_gene: TRBJ2-1
abundance: .
len: 20
d_gene: TRBD2
CDR3nt: TGTGCCAGCAGTTCGAAGCTTTGGCGGTGTGGTAGCGGGAGGTCCAATGAGCAGTTCTTC
CDR3aa: CASSSKLWRCGSGRSNEQFF

v_gene: TRBV4-3
j_gene: TRBJ2-2
abundance: .
len: 18
d_gene: .
CDR3nt: TGCGCCAGCAGCCAAGGGAACGGGAGAGGGGCGAACACCGGGGAGCTGTTTTTT
CDR3aa: CASSQGNGRGANTGELFF

v_gene: TRBV10-3
j_gene: TRBJ2-7
abundance: few
len: 11
d_gene: .
CDR3nt: TGTGCCTCGGAGCCTGTAGACGAGCAGTACTTC
CDR3aa: CASEPVDEQYF

v_gene: TRBV29-1
j_gene: TRBJ1-1
abundance: .
len: 13
d_gene: .
CDR3nt: TGCAGCGTTGTGAGAGGGAGCGGCACTGAAGCTTTCTTT
CDR3aa: CSVVRGSGTEAFF

v_gene: TRBV2
j_gene: TRBJ2-7
abundance: .
len: 13
d_gene: .
CDR3nt: TGTGCCAGTCTACAGGACGTCTCCTACGAGCAGTACTTC
CDR3aa: CASLQDVSYEQYF

v_gene: TRBV7-2
j_gene: TRBJ1-2
abundance: .
len: 16
d_gene: .
CDR3nt: TGTGCCAGCAGCTTTAGGGGGACGAGGGTCATCTATGGCTACACCTTC
CDR3aa: CASSFRGTRVIYGYTF

v_gene: TRBV30
j_gene: TRBJ2-1
abundance: .
len: 17
d_gene: TRBD2
CDR3nt: TGTGCCTGGAGTGGCCCTCAGACTAGCGAGGCCTACAATGAGCAGTTCTTC
CDR3aa: CAWSGPQTSEAYNEQFF

v_gene: TRBV4-2
j_gene: TRBJ2-6
abundance: .
len: 11
d_gene: .
CDR3nt: TGTGCCAGCAGCCAGGCTAACGTCCTGACTTTC
CDR3aa: CASSQANVLTF

v_gene: TRBV7-2
j_gene: TRBJ1-1
abundance: .
len: 17
d_gene: TRBD1
CDR3nt: TGTGCCAGCAGCTCGGACAGTGCCAGGGGGTTCAACACTGAAGCTTTCTTT
CDR3aa: CASSSDSARGFNTEAFF

v_gene: TRBV27
j_gene: TRBJ2-5
abundance: once
len: 14
d_gene: TRBD2
CDR3nt: TGTGCCAGCAAGGGAAGGGAGGGCCAAGAGACCCAGTACTTC
CDR3aa: CASKGREGQETQYF

v_gene: TRBV30
j_gene: TRBJ2-7
abundance: .
len: 16
d_gene: TRBD1
CDR3nt: TGTGCCTGGAGTGTACCCACAGGGGGCCCACCTTACGAGCAGTACTTC
CDR3aa: CAWSVPTGGPPYEQYF

v_gene: TRBV27
j_gene: TRBJ2-3
abundance: .
len: 16
d_gene: TRBD2
CDR3nt: TGTGCCAGCAGTTTACTACTAGCGGGACAGGCAGATACGCAGTATTTT
CDR3aa: CASSLLLAGQADTQYF

v_gene: TRBV9
j_gene: TRBJ2-5
abundance: .
len: 15
d_gene: .
CDR3nt: TGTGCCAGCAGCGTAGGGGAGGCCGACCAAGAGACCCAGTACTTC
CDR3aa: CASSVGEADQETQYF

v_gene: TRBV4-1
j_gene: TRBJ2-2
abundance: .
len: 20
d_gene: TRBD2
CDR3nt: TGCGCCAGCAGCCAGGGGGGGGCTAGCGGGAGGGAAAATAACACCGGGGAGCTGTTTTTT
CDR3aa: CASSQGGASGRENNTGELFF

v_gene: TRBV25-1
j_gene: TRBJ2-7
abundance: .
len: 18
d_gene: TRBD2
CDR3nt: TGTGCCAGCAGTGAGGGCCCTGCGGGAGTAGGGACTGCCTACGAGCAGTACTTC
CDR3aa: CASSEGPAGVGTAYEQYF

v_gene: TRBV28
j_gene: TRBJ2-2
abundance: .
len: 20
d_gene: TRBD2
CDR3nt: TGTGCCAGCAGTCCGCTAAGACTAGCGGGAGGGCCCTCGGACACCGGGGAGCTGTTTTTT
CDR3aa: CASSPLRLAGGPSDTGELFF

v_gene: TRBV28
j_gene: TRBJ1-1
abundance: few
len: 14
d_gene: .
CDR3nt: TGTGCCAGCAGTGGGGGGAGATCGAACACTGAAGCTTTCTTT
CDR3aa: CASSGGRSNTEAFF